The source of this T cell receptor beta chain is a study of T cell responses to AZD1222 COVID-19 vaccine (dated by TCRdb to about 2021). General notes on the study: AZD1222 recipients with second doses at about 4 weeks or about 12 weeks were pooled, because spike-specific TCR depth and breadth did not differ between schedules. TCR sequencing was performed for 230 to 250 trial participants, of whom around 200 were given two doses of AZD1222 and some 26 were given two doses of MenACWY control vaccine. Trial participants were enrolled by age into 18-55, 56-69 and 70-plus year subgroups, with around 150, 28 and 57 TCR-sequenced participants respectively. What the research found in general, with its limitations: Only six or seven AZD1222 recipients were SARS-CoV-2 seropositive at baseline, limiting conclusions about previously exposed vaccinees. Reportedly, almost half of the unique spike-specific TCRs recognized epitopes lying outside the regions that are mutated in the B.1.351 and B.1.1.7 variants. Vaccine-associated CD4 TCRs spanned the whole spike protein, with dominant responses in regions 160-218 and 743-854. In the small 56-69-year group, the increase in depth fell short of significance, most likely because of low power. A significant rise in spike-specific TCR breadth and depth was observed after two AZD1222 doses relative to day 0 and relative to MenACWY recipients. Because no day 14 peak-response samples were available, repertoires were characterized only after the peak T cell response. Participants were mostly white British, with more females than males. The authors suggested clonal diversity may have been underestimated.

The sample's time point label, decoded: baseline before first vaccination. Vaccinee samples were obtained from the UK trials COV001 and COV002, which included a single-blind randomized controlled phase 2/3 trial of AZD1222 (ChAdOx1 nCoV-19) in healthy adults. Trial participant PBMC samples were collected at day 0 and day 28 after the second dose for TCRbeta chain sequencing. The CDR3 regions of human TCRbeta chains were analyzed by immunosequencing. In the paper's pipeline: Repertoire TCRs were matched against a reference library of SARS-CoV-2-specific TCRs generated with the MIRA antigen-specificity platform. Breadth was defined as the fraction of unique TCRs that were SARS-CoV-2-associated, and depth was defined as the fraction of total T cells that were SARS-CoV-2-associated. Using the MIRA data, each spike-specific TCR was mapped to the spike region that the TCR reacts to and placed in a CD4 or CD8 class. Log10-transformed breadth and depth values were compared by one-way ANOVA with Sidak's multiple comparisons tests. What TCRdb holds here is the immuneACCESS table cut down to in-frame rearrangements. Part of the clones is not present; checked against another copy, under half of the missing clones reflect an unresolved V gene, and the others are unexplained. V and J calls and clone size follow that table, whereas D and trimming were derived from the DNA. The sample has tens of thousands of clones on record, about 88% of them singletons. The biggest ten clones account for roughly a sixth of the sample.

Turning to this clone: The target of this receptor is not known. No much larger clonotype is one base removed from it; base qualities were not supplied.

Clipping removes 4 bases from V and 1 base from J, with 8 as the unmatched junction base count. CDR1 SEHNR and CDR2 FQNEAQ were looked up in the germline V gene (reference sequence). Inclusive of the bounding cysteine and phenylalanine, the CDR3 is 16 residues long. The entry retains the CDR3 DNA only, 48 bases that are in frame from base 1. The sequence is built from TRBV7-9 and TRBJ2-3; 7 bases in the middle match TRBD1. This clonotype was obtained from an adult in good health. The specimen was peripheral blood, collected on day 0 of AZD1222 vaccination. The bases read TGTGCCAGCAGCTCGACGACAGGGCCCCGCACAGATACGCAGTATTTT. It is translated as CASSSTTGPRTDTQYF.